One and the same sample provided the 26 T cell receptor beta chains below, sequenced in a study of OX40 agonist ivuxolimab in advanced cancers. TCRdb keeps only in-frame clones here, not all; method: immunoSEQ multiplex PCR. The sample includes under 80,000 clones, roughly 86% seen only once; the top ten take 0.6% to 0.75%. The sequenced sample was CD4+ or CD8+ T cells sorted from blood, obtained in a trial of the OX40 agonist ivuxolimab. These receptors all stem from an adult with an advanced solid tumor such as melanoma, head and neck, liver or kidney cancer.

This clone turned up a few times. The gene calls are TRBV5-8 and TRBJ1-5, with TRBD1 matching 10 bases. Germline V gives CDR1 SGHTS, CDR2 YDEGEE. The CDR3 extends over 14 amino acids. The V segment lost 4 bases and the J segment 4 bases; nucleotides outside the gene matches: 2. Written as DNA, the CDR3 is TGTGCCAGCAGCGTGGGACAGGGGAATCAGCCCCAGCATTTT. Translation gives CASSVGQGNQPQHF.

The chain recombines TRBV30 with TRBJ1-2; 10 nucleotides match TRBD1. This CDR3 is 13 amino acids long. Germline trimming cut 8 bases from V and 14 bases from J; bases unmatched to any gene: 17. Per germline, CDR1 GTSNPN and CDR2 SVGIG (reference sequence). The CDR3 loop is CAGLTGQGEIYTF. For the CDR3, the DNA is TGTGCCGGACTGACTGGACAGGGGGAGATTTATACCTTC.

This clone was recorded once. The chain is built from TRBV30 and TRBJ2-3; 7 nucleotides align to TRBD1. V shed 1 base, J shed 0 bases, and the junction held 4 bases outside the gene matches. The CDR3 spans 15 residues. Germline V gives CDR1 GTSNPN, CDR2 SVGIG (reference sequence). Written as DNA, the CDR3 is TGTGCCTGGAGTGCTGGGACAGTTAGCACAGATACGCAGTATTTT. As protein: CAWSAGTVSTDTQYF.

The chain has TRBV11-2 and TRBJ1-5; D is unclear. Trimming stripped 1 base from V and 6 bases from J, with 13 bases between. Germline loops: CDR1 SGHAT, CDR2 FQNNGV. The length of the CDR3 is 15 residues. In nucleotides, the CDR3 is TGTGCCAGCAGCTTAGTGAGAGGGTTCGGTCAGCCCCAGCATTTT. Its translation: CASSLVRGFGQPQHF.

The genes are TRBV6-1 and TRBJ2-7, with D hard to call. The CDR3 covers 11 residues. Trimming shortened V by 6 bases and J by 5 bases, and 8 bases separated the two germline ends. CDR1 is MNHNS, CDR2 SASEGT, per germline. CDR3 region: CASSTFDEQYF. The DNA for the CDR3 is TGTGCCAGCAGCACCTTTGACGAGCAGTACTTC.

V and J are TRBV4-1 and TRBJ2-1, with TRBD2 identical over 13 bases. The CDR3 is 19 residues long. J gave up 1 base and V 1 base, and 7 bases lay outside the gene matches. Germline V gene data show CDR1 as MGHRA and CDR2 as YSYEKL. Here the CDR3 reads CASSQGRLAGGASYNEQFF. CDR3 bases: TGCGCCAGCAGCCAAGGAAGACTAGCGGGGGGCGCGTCCTACAATGAGCAGTTCTTC.

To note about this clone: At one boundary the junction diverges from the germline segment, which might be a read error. The CDR3 loop reads CASSFGTSGSPSPF. CDR3 bases: TGTGCCAGCAGCTTTGGGACTAGCGGGAGCCCGTCGCCATTT. The V and J genes are TRBV5-5 and TRBJ2-3; 14 positions match TRBD2. CDR3 length: 14 amino acids. The V gene's germline CDR1 is SGHKS and CDR2 YYEKEE (reference sequence). The variable domain in full, with the rest retrieved from reference TRBV5-5 and TRBJ2-3, is DAGVTQSPTHLIKTRGQQVTLRCSPISGHKSVSWYQQVLGQGPQFIFQYYEKEERGRGNFPDRFSARQFPNYSSELNVNALLLGDSALYLCASSFGTSGSPSPFGPGTRLTVL.

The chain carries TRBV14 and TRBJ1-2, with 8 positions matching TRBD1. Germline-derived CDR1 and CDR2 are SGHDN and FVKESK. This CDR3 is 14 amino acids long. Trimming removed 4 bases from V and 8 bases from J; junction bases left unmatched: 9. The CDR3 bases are TGTGCCAGCAGCCCAGGGGGCGTGAGTTCCGGCTACACCTTC. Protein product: CASSPGGVSSGYTF.

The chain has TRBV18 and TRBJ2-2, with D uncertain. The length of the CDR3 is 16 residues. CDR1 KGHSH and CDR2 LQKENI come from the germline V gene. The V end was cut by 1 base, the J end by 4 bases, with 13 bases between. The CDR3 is CASSPRAFRATGELFF. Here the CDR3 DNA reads TGTGCCAGCTCACCACGCGCTTTTCGGGCCACCGGGGAGCTGTTTTTT.

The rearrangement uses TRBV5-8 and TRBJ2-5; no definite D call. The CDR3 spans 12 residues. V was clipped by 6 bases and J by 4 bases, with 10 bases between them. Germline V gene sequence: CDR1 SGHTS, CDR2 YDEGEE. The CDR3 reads CASKGLAETQYF. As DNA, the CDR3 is TGTGCCAGCAAGGGTTTAGCAGAGACCCAGTACTTC. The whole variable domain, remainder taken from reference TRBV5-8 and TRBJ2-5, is EAGVTQSPTHLIKTRGQQATLRCSPISGHTSVYWYQQALGLGLQFLLWYDEGEERNRGNFPPRFSGRQFPNYSSELNVNALELEDSALYLCASKGLAETQYFGPGTRLLVL.

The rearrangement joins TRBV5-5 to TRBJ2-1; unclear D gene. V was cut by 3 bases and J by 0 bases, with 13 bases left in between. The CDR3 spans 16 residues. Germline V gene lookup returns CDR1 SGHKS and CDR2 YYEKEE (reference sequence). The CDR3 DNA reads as TGTGCCAGCAGCTCTGAACAGATTCGCTCCTACAATGAGCAGTTCTTC. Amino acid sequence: CASSSEQIRSYNEQFF.

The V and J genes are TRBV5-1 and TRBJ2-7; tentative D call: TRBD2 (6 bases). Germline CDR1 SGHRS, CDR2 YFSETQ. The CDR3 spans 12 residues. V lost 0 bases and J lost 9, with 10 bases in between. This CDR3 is CASSLGQGGQYF. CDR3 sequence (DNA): TGCGCCAGCAGCTTGGGGCAGGGAGGGCAGTACTTC. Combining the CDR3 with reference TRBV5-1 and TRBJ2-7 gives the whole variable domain KAGVTQTPRYLIKTRGQQVTLSCSPISGHRSVSWYQQTPGQGLQFLFEYFSETQRNKGNFPGRFSGRQFSNSRSEMNVSTLELGDSALYLCASSLGQGGQYFGPGTRLTVT.

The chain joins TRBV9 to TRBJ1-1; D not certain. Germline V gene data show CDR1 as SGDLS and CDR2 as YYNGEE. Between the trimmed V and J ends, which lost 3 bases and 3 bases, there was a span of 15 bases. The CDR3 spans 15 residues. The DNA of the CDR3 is TGTGCCAGCAGCGCCGCCTCGCAGGCGTACACTGAAGCTTTCTTT. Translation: CASSAASQAYTEAFF.

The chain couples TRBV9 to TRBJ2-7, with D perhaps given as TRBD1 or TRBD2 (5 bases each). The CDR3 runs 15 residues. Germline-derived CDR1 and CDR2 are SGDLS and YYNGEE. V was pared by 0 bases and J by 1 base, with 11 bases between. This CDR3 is CASSVEWDVSYEQYF. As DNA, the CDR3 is TGTGCCAGCAGCGTAGAGTGGGACGTATCCTACGAGCAGTACTTC.

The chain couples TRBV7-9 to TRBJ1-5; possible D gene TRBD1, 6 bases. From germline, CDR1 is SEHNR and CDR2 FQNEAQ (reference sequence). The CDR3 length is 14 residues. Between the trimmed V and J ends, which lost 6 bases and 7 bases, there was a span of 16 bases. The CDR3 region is CASSSDRLKQPQHF. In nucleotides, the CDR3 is TGTGCCAGCAGTTCAGACAGGCTAAAACAGCCCCAGCATTTT.

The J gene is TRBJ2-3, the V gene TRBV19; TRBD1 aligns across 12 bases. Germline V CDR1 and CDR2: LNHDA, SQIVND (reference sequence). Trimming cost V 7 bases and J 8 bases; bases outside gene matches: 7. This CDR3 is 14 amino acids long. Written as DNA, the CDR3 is TGTGCCAGTATAAGGGGACAGGGGGCGAGTACGCAGTATTTT. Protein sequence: CASIRGQGASTQYF.

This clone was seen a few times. CDR3 DNA sequence: TGTGCCAGCAGCGTGAATTCGGACATTTACAATGAGCAGTTCTTC. This codes for CASSVNSDIYNEQFF. V usage is TRBV9 and J usage is TRBJ2-1; D is possibly TRBD1 (5 bases). V was shortened by 2 bases and J by 4 bases, with 13 bases between the two germline ends. Germline CDR1 SGDLS, CDR2 YYNGEE. The CDR3 is 15 amino acids. The variable domain in full, with the rest retrieved from reference TRBV9 and TRBJ2-1, is DSGVTQTPKHLITATGQRVTLRCSPRSGDLSVYWYQQSLDQGLQFLIQYYNGEERAKGNILERFSAQQFPDLHSELNLSSLELGDSALYFCASSVNSDIYNEQFFGPGTRLTVL.

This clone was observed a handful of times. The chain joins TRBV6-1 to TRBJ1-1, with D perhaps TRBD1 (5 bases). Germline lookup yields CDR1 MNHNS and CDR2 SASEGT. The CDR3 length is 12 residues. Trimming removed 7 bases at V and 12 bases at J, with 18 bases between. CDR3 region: CASTGSQGLPFF. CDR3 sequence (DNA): TGTGCCAGCACCGGAAGCCAGGGTCTCCCTTTCTTT.

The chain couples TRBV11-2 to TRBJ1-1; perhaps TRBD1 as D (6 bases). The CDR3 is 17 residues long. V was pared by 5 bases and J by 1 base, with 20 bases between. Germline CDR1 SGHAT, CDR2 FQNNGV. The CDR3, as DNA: TGTGCCAGCAGCCCCCGACCCCGGGGGCTTGGGAACACTGAAGCTTTCTTT. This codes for CASSPRPRGLGNTEAFF. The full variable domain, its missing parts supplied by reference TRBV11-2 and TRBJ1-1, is EAGVAQSPRYKIIEKRQSVAFWCNPISGHATLYWYQQILGQGPKLLIQFQNNGVVDDSQLPKDRFSAERLKGVDSTLKIQPAKLEDSAVYLCASSPRPRGLGNTEAFFGQGTRLTVV.

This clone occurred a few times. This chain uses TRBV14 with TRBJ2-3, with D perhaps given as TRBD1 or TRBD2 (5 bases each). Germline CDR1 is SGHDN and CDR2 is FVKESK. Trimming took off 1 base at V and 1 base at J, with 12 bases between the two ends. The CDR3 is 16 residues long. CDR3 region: CASSQGGVVGTDTQYF. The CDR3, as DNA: TGTGCCAGCAGCCAAGGAGGGGTGGTGGGCACAGATACGCAGTATTTT. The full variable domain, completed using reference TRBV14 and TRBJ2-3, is EAGVTQFPSHSVIEKGQTVTLRCDPISGHDNLYWYRRVMGKEIKFLLHFVKESKQDESGMPNNRFLAERTGGTYSTLKVQPAELEDSGVYFCASSQGGVVGTDTQYFGPGTRLTVL.

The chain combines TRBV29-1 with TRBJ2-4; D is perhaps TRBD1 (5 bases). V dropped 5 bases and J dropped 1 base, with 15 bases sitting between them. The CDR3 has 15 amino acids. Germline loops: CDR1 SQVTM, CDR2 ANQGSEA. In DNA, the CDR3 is TGCAGCGTTAGGCAGGGTGCCTCGGCCAAAAACATTCAGTACTTC. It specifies CSVRQGASAKNIQYF.

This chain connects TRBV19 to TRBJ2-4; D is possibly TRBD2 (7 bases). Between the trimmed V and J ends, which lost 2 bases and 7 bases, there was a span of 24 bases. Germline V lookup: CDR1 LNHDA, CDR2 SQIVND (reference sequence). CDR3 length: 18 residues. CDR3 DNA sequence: TGTGCCAGTAGTATAAGCCCTGTGGGGGGGGCACTATCCAACATTCAGTACTTC. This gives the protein CASSISPVGGALSNIQYF.

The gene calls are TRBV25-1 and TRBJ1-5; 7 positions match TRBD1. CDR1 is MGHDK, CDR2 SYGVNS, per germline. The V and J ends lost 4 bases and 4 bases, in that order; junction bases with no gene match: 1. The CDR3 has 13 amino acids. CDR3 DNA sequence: TGTGCCAGCAGTGGACAGGGTAATCAGCCCCAGCATTTT. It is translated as CASSGQGNQPQHF. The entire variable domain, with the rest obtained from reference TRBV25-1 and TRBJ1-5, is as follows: EADIYQTPRYLVIGTGKKITLECSQTMGHDKMYWYQQDPGMELHLIHYSYGVNSTEKGDLSSESTVSRIRTEHFPLTLESARPSHTSQYLCASSGQGNQPQHFGDGTRLSIL.

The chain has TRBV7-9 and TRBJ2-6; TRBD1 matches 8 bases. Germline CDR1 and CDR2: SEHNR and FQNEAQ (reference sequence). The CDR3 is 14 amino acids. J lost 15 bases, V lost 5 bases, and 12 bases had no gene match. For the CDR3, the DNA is TGTGCCAGCAGCGTGCCGGGACAGGCGTATCCCCTGACTTTC. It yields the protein CASSVPGQAYPLTF.

Written as DNA, the CDR3 is TGTGCCAGCAGCTCCCGAAGAAACGGTGGGGAGCTGTTTTTT. This translates into CASSSRRNGGELFF. V gene TRBV7-3 combines with J gene TRBJ2-2; D remains unclear. Per germline, CDR1 SGHTA and CDR2 FQGTGA. Trimming cost V 4 bases and J 8 bases, with 14 bases left between them. This CDR3 has 14 amino acids. The whole variable domain, filled in from reference TRBV7-3 and TRBJ2-2, reads GAGVSQTPSNKVTEKGKYVELRCDPISGHTALYWYRQSLGQGPEFLIYFQGTGAADDSGLPNDRFFAVRPEGSVSTLKIQRTERGDSAVYLCASSSRRNGGELFFGEGSRLTVL.

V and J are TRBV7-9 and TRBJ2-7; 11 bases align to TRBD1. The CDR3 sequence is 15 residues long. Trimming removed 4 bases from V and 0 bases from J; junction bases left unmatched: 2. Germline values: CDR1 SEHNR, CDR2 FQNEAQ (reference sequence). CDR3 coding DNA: TGTGCCAGCAGCTCGGGGACAGGGGGCTCCTACGAGCAGTACTTC. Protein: CASSSGTGGSYEQYF.